The T cell receptor beta chain described here comes from a study of T cell repertoires in cytomegalovirus infection. Study background: A matching HLA type, together with CMV infection, was signaled by public TCR beta signatures.

The germline gives CDR1 SNHLY, CDR2 FYNNEI. The CDR3 totals 15 residues. Trimming took off 5 bases at V and 4 bases at J, with 15 bases between the two ends. Study-wide findings and caveats: Of the TCR beta families, the public ones yielded a cumulative frequency that identified carriers of CMV plus the relevant HLA.

This clonotype was seen a few times. The target antigen is unknown. TCRdb redid the calling of the reads with MiXCR, one entry per CDR3 protein. Of about 900,000 distinct CDR3 sequences in the sample, around 29% were seen once. The receptor comes from a human donor in good health (CMV status not recorded). Some clones in this sample may be carry-over from other donors' samples. This specimen was cultured CD8+ T cells from PBMCs, taken from culture after CMV antigen stimulation. The chain carries TRBV2 and TRBJ2-1; a weak D match, TRBD1 (5 bases). CDR3 in DNA: TGTGCCAGCAGTTCACAAGACAGATTTTACAATGAGCAGTTCTTC. Residues: CASSSQDRFYNEQFF.